This T cell receptor (beta chain) was sequenced in a study of blood T cell repertoires in COVID-19. Across the whole study: Both acute and convalescent COVID-19 samples were obtained from the United States, Italy and Spain. Sources were T cells, B-cell-depleted T cells, or PBMCs; the material itself was cDNA or gDNA.

This clone turned up a few times. In the study's own analysis: Reference gene primer amplification yielded estimated nucleated cell counts. Assay used: immunoSEQ multiplex PCR; TCRdb lists only in-frame clones, some missing. D and trimming come from the DNA, and the V and J calls and clone size come from that table. The sample has around 37,000 clones, approximately 90% seen once. CDR3 size: 14 residues. V was pared by 4 bases and J by 6 bases, with 4 bases of the junction left unmatched. Germline loops: CDR1 SNHLY, CDR2 FYNNEI. The rearrangement joins TRBV2 to TRBJ2-1; 9 bases align to TRBD2. The receptor was derived from a human donor in a cohort sampled during active COVID-19. Material: peripheral blood. CDR3 protein: CASSGGRGGNEQFF. In DNA form, the CDR3 reads TGTGCCAGCAGTGGAGGGCGGGGGGGCAATGAGCAGTTCTTC.